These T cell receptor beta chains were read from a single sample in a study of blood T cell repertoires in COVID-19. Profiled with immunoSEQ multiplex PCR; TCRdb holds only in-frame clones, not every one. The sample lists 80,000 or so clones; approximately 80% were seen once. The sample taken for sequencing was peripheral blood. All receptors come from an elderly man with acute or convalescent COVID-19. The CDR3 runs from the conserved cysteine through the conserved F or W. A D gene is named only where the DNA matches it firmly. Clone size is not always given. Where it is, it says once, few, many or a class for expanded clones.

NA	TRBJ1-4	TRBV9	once	TGTGCCAGCAGCGAGGCGGGGAATCGAGGTGAAAAACTGTTTTTT	CASSEAGNRGEKLFF
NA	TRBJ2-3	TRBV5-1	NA	TGCGCCAGCAGCTGGACCAGGGTTTCCACAGATACGCAGTATTTT	CASSWTRVSTDTQYF
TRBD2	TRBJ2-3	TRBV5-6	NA	TGTGCCAGCAGCGGGATACTAGCGGGGGCGGACGCAGATACGCAGTATTTT	CASSGILAGADADTQYF
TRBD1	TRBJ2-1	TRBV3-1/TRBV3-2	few	TGTGCCAGCAGCCGGGGGACAGGGGGTGCTGAGCAGTTCTTC	CASSRGTGGAEQFF
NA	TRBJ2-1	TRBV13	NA	TGTGCCAGCAGCTTAGAATCCGGGAGCTCCTACAATGAGCAGTTCTTC	CASSLESGSSYNEQFF
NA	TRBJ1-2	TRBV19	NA	TGTGCCAGTCAGACTTCGGCGCCTACCTTC	CASQTSAPTF
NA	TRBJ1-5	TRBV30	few	TGTGCCTGGAGTTTCAGTAGCAATCAGCCCCAGCATTTT	CAWSFSSNQPQHF
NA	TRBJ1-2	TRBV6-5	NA	TGTGCCAGCAGTAACGCACAGGGAGTCGTCTATGGCTACACCTTC	CASSNAQGVVYGYTF
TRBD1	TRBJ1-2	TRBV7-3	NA	TGTGCCAGCAGCTTAACGAGGACAGGGGTCTATGGCTACACCTTC	CASSLTRTGVYGYTF
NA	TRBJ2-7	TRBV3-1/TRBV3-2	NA	TGTGCCAGCAGCCCCAGGGGATACGAGCAGTACTTC	CASSPRGYEQYF
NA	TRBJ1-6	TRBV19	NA	TGTGCCAGTAGGATACAGGGCTATAATTCACCCCTCCACTTT	CASRIQGYNSPLHF
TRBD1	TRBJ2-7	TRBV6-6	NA	TGTGCCAGCACCCGGGGGACAGGGGGCGGCGAGCAGTACTTC	CASTRGTGGGEQYF
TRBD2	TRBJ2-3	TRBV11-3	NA	TGTGCCAGCAGCCCGGGACTAGGGATAGATACGCAGTATTTT	CASSPGLGIDTQYF
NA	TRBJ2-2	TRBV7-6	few	TGTGCCAGCAGCTTAGTGCCCCTAAACACCGGGGAGCTGTTTTTT	CASSLVPLNTGELFF
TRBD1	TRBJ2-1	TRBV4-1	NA	TGCGCCAGCAGCCAAGATGGAGTGAACAGGGGTTTGGATGAGCAGTTCTTC	CASSQDGVNRGLDEQFF
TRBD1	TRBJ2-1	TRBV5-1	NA	TGCGCCAGCAGGGACAGGTACAATGAGCAGTTCTTC	CASRDRYNEQFF
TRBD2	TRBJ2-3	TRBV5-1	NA	TGCGCCAGCAGCTCCCGACTAGCGGGGGGGGTAGATACGCAGTATTTT	CASSSRLAGGVDTQYF
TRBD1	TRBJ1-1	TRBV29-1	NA	TGCAGCGTTGGACAGGGAGGCACTGAAGCTTTCTTT	CSVGQGGTEAFF
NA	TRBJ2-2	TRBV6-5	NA	TGTGCCAGCAGTTACGGACAGTGGAACACCGGGGAGCTGTTTTTT	CASSYGQWNTGELFF
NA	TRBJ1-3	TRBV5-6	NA	TGTGCCAGCAGCCCGGGTGGCTCTGGAAACACCATATATTTT	CASSPGGSGNTIYF
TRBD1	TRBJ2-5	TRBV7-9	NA	TGTGCCAGCAGCTTGTTCGGACAGGGACAAGAGACCCAGTACTTC	CASSLFGQGQETQYF
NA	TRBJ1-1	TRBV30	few	TGTGCCGGCACAGTGAACACTGAAGCTTTCTTT	CAGTVNTEAFF
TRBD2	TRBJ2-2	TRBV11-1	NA	TGTGCCAGCAGGGGTGGACTAGCGGGGAACACCGGGGAGCTGTTTTTT	CASRGGLAGNTGELFF
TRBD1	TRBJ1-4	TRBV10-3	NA	TGTGCCATCAGTCCGGGACAGGGAGTTGAGGCTAATGAAAAACTGTTTTTT	CAISPGQGVEANEKLFF
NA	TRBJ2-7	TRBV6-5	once	TGTGCCAGCACCGGGACATCTTCCTACGAGCAGTACTTC	CASTGTSSYEQYF
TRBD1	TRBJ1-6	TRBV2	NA	TGTGCCAGCACCAGGGACAGGGAGAATTCACCCCTCCACTTT	CASTRDRENSPLHF
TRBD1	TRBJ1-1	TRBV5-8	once	TGTGCCAGCAGCCGGGGACAGGGGGAATTTTGGGACACTGAAGCTTTCTTT	CASSRGQGEFWDTEAFF
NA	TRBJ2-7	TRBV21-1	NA	TGTGCCAGCAGCAAAGAGGGGGAGTGCTACGAGCAGTACTTC	CASSKEGECYEQYF
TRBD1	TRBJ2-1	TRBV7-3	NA	TGTGCCAGCAGCCGGACCGGGACAGGGAACAATGAGCAGTTCTTC	CASSRTGTGNNEQFF
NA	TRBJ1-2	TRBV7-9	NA	TGTGCCAGCAGCCCGTCTGTCTATGGCTACACCTTC	CASSPSVYGYTF
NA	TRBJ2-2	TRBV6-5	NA	TGTGCCAGCAGTTACTTCTCGAACACCGGGGAGCTGTTTTTT	CASSYFSNTGELFF
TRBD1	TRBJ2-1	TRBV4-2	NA	TGTGCCAGCAGCCGTACCCGGGACAGTCCCTACAATGAGCAGTTCTTC	CASSRTRDSPYNEQFF
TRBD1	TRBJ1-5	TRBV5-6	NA	TGTGCCAGCAGCTTGGCTTGGACAGGAGGGAGTCAGCCCCAGCATTTT	CASSLAWTGGSQPQHF
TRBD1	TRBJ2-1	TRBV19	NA	TGTGCCAGTAGTCCCCGGACAGGGAAGTCCTACAATGAGCAGTTCTTC	CASSPRTGKSYNEQFF
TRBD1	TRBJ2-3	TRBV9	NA	TGTGCCAGCAGCGCCCGAGGAGCAGGGGGACCAAGCACAGATACGCAGTATTTT	CASSARGAGGPSTDTQYF
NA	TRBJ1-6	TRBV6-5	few	TGTGCCAGCAGCCGCCGACAGTATTCACCCCTCCACTTT	CASSRRQYSPLHF
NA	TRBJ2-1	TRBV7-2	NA	TGTGCCAGCAGCTTAGAATCTGCGGCGGGGCAGTTCTTC	CASSLESAAGQFF
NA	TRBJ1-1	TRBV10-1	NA	TGCGCCAGCAGTGAGTCGTCCGGGACTGAAGCTTTCTTT	CASSESSGTEAFF
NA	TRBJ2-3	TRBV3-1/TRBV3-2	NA	TGTGCCAGCAGCCAATGGGGGGGGGCTTCCACAGATACGCAGTATTTT	CASSQWGGASTDTQYF
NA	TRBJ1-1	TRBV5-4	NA	TGTGCCAGCAGCTTGAGGGCAGGGGCGGACACTGAAGCTTTCTTT	CASSLRAGADTEAFF
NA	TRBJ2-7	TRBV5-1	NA	TGCGCCAGCACTATTCACGTGGGACAACCCTCCTACGAGCAGTACTTC	CASTIHVGQPSYEQYF
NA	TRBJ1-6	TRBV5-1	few	TGCGCCAGCAGCTTGGACGGGTTTGGGGCGTTTAATTCACCCCTCCACTTT	CASSLDGFGAFNSPLHF
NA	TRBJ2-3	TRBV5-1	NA	TGCGCCAGCAGCTCCCGGTATGGGACACTGAGCACAGATACGCAGTATTTT	CASSSRYGTLSTDTQYF
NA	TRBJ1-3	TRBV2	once	TGTGCCAGCACTAGGTCTTCAGGGACTGGAAACACCATATATTTT	CASTRSSGTGNTIYF
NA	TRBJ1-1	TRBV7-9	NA	TGTGCCAGCAGCTTAGACAGCTACAACACTGAAGCTTTCTTT	CASSLDSYNTEAFF
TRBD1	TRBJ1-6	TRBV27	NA	TGTGCCAGCAGTCGCCACATGGACAGGGTTAATTCACCCCTCCACTTT	CASSRHMDRVNSPLHF
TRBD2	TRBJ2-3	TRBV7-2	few	TGTGCCAGCAGCTCCACTACGACTAGCCCCAGCACAGATACGCAGTATTTT	CASSSTTTSPSTDTQYF
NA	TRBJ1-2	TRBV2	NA	TGTGCCAGCAGGACAGCTACGACTAACTATGGCTACACCTTC	CASRTATTNYGYTF
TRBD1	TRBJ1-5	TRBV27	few	TGTGCCAGCAGTTTAGCGGGACAGGGACGCAATCAGCCCCAGCATTTT	CASSLAGQGRNQPQHF
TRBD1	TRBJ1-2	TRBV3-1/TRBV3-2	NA	TGTGCCAGCAGCCCGGGACAGGAAACCTATGGCTACACCTTC	CASSPGQETYGYTF
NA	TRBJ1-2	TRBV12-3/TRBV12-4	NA	TGTGCCAGCAGTTTACGTAGTGGCTACACCTTC	CASSLRSGYTF
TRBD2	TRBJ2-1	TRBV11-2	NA	TGTGCCAGCACCGGACTAGCGGGGGGTGAGCAGTTCTTC	CASTGLAGGEQFF
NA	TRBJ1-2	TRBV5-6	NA	TGTGCCAGCAGCTTGGAGGACCAGGGAGGCTACACCTTC	CASSLEDQGGYTF
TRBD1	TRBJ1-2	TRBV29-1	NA	TGCAGCGTTGAGCGGACAGGGGGCTCTGATGGCTACACCTTC	CSVERTGGSDGYTF
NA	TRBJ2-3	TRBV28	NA	TGTGCCAGCAGGCGTACCGGGTCTACCCATACGCAGTATTTT	CASRRTGSTHTQYF
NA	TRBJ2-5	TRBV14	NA	TGTGCCAGCAGCCAAGATAGCAGGGGAGGGGAGACCCAGTACTTC	CASSQDSRGGETQYF
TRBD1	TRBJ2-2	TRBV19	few	TGTGCCAGTAGTACACCGGGACAGGGTGACACCGGGGAGCTGTTTTTT	CASSTPGQGDTGELFF